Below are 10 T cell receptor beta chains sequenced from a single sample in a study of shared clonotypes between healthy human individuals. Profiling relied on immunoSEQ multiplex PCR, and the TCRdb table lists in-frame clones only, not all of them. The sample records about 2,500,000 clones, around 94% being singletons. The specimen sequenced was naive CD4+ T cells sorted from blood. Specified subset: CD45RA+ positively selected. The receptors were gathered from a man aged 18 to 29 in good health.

CDR3: CASSYSKAGGSEQYF. CDR3 sequence (DNA): TGTGCCAGCAGTTACTCGAAGGCAGGGGGCTCCGAGCAGTACTTC. This chain connects TRBV6-5 to TRBJ2-7, with 8 bases matching TRBD1. Losses at the gene ends were 0 bases for V and 6 bases for J; bases not matched to a gene: 7. This CDR3 comprises 15 residues. Germline-derived CDR1 and CDR2 are MNHEY and SVGAGI.

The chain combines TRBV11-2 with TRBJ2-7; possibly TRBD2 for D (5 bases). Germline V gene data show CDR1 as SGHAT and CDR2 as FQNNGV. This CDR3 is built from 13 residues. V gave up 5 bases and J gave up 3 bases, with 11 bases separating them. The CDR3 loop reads CASSVPGSYEQYF. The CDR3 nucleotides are TGTGCCAGCAGCGTACCGGGGAGCTACGAGCAGTACTTC.

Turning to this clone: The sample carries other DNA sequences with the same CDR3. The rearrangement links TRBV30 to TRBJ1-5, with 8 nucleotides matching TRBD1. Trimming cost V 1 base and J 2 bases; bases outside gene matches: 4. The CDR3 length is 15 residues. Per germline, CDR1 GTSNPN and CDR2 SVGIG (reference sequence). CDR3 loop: CAWSGGQGGNQPQHF. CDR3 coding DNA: TGTGCCTGGAGTGGCGGACAGGGAGGCAATCAGCCCCAGCATTTT.

DNA for the CDR3: TGCGCCAGCAGCCAAGAATCAGGGGACGTCGCTGAAGCTTTCTTT. Protein: CASSQESGDVAEAFF. The V gene is TRBV4-3, the J gene TRBJ1-1; D possibly corresponds to TRBD1 (6 bases). V shed 0 bases and J shed 6 bases, with 14 bases lying between them. CDR1 is LGHNA, CDR2 YSLEER, per germline. The CDR3 loop spans 15 amino acids.

This CDR3 is CASSERGPGYQPQHF. CDR3 nucleotide sequence: TGTGCCAGCAGTGAAAGGGGGCCAGGGTATCAGCCCCAGCATTTT. The chain uses TRBV2 and TRBJ1-5; 7 positions agree with TRBD1. V lost 2 bases to trimming and J lost 5 bases; unmatched junction nucleotides: 6. Germline V gene sequence: CDR1 SNHLY, CDR2 FYNNEI. This CDR3 is built from 15 residues.

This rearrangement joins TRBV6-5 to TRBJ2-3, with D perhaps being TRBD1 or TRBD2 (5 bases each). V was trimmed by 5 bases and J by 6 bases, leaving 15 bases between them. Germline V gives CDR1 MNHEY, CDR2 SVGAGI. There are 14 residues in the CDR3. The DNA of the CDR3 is TGTGCCAGCAGTAGGGGACCCAGAATGGATACGCAGTATTTT. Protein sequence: CASSRGPRMDTQYF.

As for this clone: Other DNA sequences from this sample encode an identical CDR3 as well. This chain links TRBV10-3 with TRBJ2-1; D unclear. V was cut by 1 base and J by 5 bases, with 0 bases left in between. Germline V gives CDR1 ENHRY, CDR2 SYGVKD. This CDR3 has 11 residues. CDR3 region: CAISEYNEQFF. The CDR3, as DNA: TGTGCCATCAGTGAGTACAATGAGCAGTTCTTC.

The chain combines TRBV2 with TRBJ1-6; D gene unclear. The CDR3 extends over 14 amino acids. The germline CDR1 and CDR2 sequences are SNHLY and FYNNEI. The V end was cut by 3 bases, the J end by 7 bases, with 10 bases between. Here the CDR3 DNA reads TGTGCCAGCAGTGACAGGCGAAAAAATTCACCCCTCCACTTT. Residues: CASSDRRKNSPLHF.

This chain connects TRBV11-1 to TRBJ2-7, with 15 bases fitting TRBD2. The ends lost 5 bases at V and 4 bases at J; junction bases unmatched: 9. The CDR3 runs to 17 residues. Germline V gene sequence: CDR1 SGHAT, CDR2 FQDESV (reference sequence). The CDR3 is CASSQGLAGGESYEQYF. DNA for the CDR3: TGTGCCAGCAGCCAGGGACTAGCGGGAGGAGAATCGTACGAGCAGTACTTC.

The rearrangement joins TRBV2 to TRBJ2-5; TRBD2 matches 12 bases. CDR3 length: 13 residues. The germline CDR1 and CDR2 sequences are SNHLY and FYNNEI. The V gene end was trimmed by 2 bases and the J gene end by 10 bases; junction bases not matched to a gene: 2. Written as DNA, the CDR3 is TGTGCCAGCAGTGAACGACTAGCGGGGGTCCAGTACTTC. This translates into CASSERLAGVQYF.